This T cell receptor (beta chain) was captured by sequencing in a study of shared clonotypes between healthy human individuals. The CDR3 spans 14 residues. The germline V gene has CDR1 SGDLS and CDR2 YYNGEE. The V gene lost 2 bases and the J gene lost 8 bases, with 13 bases spanning the gap. A deep-level run was used for the assay. Assay: immunoSEQ multiplex PCR; the TCRdb copy retains only in-frame clones and omits some. The table has about 2.5 million clones, 92% seen once; the top ten hold more than 0.35%. As to this clone: Its antigen is not known.

General study points: The study drew on few donors, limiting represented genetic and exposure-history diversity. Sequencing of the sorted subsets was shown by rarefaction to be incomplete despite large depth. Non-shared clonotypes were found to have lower generation probabilities than the clonotypes that were shared by all four of the sorted-subset donors.

The sequencing input was naive CD4+ T cells from PBMCs. Indicated subset: CD45RA+ positively selected. The rearrangement joins TRBV9 to TRBJ2-2, with D perhaps being TRBD1 or TRBD2 (5 bases each). The receptor comes from a man between 18 and 29 years old in good health. Some clones in this sample may be carry-over from other donors' samples. The CDR3 here is CASSVTQGEGELFF. CDR3 DNA sequence: TGTGCCAGCAGCGTCACTCAAGGGGAGGGGGAGCTGTTTTTT.